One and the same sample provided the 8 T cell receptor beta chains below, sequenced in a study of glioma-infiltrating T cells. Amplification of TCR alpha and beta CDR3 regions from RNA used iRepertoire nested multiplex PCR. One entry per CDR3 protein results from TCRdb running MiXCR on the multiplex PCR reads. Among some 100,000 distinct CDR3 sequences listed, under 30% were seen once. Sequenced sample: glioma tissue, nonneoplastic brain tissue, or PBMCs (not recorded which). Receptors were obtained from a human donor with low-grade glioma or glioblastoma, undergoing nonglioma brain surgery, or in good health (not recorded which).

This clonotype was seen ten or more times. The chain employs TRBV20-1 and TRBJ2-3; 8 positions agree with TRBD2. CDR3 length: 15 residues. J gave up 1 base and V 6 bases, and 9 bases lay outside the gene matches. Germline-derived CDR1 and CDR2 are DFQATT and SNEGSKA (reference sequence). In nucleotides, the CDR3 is TGCAGTGCCCCCAATCCAGCGGGAGGCACAGATACGCAGTATTTT. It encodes CSAPNPAGGTDTQYF.

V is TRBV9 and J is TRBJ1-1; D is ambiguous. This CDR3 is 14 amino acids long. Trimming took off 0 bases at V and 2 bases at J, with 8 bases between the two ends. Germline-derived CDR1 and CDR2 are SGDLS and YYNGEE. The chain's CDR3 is CASSVALTNTEAFF. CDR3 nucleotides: TGTGCCAGCAGCGTAGCCTTAACAAACACTGAAGCTTTCTTT.

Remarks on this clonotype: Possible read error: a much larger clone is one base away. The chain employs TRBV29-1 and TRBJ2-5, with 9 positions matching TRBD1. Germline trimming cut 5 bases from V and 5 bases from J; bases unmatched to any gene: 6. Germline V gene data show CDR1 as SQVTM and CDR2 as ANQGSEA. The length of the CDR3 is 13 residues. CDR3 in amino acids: CSVLQGAWETQYF. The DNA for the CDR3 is TGCAGCGTTCTACAGGGGGCCTGGGAGACCCAGTACTTC.

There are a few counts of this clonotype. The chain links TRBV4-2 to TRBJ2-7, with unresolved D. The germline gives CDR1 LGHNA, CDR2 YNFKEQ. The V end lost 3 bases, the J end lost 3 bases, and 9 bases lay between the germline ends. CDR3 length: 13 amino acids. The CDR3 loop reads CASSHRGDYEQYF. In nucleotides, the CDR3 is TGTGCCAGCAGCCACCGTGGGGACTACGAGCAGTACTTC.

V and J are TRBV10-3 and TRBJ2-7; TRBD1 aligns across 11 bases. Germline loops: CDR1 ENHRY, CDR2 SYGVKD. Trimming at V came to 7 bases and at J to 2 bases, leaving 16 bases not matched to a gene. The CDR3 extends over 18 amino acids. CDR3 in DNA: TGTGCCATCAATCTATCTGGACAGGGGGCGCAGGGCGCCTACGAGCAGTACTTC. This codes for CAINLSGQGAQGAYEQYF.

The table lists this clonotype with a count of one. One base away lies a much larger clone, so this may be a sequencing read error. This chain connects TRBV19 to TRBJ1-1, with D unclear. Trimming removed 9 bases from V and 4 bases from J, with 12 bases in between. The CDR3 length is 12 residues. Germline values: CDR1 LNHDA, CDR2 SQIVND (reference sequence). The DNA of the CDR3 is TGTGCCAGAACCTTAAAAACCACTGAAGCTTTCTTT. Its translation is CARTLKTTEAFF.

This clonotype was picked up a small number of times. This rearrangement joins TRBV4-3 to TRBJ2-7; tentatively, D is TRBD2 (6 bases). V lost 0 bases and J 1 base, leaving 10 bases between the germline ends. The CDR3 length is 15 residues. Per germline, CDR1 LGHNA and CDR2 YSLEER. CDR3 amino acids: CASSQEHGGSYEQYF. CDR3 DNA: TGCGCCAGCAGCCAAGAACACGGGGGTTCCTACGAGCAGTACTTC.

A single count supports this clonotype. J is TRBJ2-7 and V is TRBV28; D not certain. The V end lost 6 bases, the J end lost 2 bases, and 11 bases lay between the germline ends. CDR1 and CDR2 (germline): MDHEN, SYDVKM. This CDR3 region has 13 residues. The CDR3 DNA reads TGTGCCAGCAGACCCCTAGGAACCTACGAGCAGTACTTC. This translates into CASRPLGTYEQYF.